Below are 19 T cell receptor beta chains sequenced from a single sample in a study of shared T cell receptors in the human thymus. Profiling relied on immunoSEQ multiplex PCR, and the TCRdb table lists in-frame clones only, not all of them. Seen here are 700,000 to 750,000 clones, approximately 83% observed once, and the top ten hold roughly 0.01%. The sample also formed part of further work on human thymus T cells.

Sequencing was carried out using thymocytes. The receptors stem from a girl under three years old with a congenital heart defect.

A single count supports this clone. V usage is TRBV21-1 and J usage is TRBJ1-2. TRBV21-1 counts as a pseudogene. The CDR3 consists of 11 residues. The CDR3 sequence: CASGGHYGYTF. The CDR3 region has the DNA TGTGCCAGTGGCGGCCACTATGGCTACACCTTC.

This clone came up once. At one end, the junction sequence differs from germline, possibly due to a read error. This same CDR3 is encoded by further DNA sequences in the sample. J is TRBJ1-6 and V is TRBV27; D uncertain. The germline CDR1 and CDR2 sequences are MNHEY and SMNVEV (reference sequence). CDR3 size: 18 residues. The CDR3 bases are TGTGCCAGCAGTTTGCCCCGATCTACCAACTCCTATAATTCCCCCCTCCACTTT. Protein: CASSLPRSTNSYNSPLHF.

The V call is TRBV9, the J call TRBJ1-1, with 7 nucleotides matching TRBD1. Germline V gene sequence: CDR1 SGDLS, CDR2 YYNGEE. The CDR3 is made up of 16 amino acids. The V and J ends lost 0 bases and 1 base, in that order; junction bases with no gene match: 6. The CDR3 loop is CASSVGQGGTNTEAFF. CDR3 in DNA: TGTGCCAGCAGCGTAGGACAGGGTGGGACGAACACTGAAGCTTTCTTT.

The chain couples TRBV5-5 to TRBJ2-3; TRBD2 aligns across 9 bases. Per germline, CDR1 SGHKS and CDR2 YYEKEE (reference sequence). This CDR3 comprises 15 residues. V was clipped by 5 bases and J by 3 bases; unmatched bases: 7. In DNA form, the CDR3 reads TGTGCCAGCAGACATATAGCGGGGGAGACAGATACGCAGTATTTT. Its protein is CASRHIAGETDTQYF. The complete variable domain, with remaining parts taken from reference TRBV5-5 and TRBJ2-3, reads DAGVTQSPTHLIKTRGQQVTLRCSPISGHKSVSWYQQVLGQGPQFIFQYYEKEERGRGNFPDRFSARQFPNYSSELNVNALLLGDSALYLCASRHIAGETDTQYFGPGTRLTVL.

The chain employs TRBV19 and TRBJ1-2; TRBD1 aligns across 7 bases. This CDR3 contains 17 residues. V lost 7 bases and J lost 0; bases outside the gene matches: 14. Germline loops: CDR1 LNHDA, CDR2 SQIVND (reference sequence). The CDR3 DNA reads TGTGCCAGTACCCCCTCGGGGACAGCCTTTTCTAACTATGGCTACACCTTC. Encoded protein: CASTPSGTAFSNYGYTF.

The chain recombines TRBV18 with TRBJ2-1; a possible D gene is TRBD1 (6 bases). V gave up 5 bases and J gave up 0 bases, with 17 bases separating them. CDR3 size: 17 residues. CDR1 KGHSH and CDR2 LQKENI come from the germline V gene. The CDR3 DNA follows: TGTGCCAGCTCAACAGCGCCCGACAGGAGCTCCTACAATGAGCAGTTCTTC. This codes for CASSTAPDRSSYNEQFF.

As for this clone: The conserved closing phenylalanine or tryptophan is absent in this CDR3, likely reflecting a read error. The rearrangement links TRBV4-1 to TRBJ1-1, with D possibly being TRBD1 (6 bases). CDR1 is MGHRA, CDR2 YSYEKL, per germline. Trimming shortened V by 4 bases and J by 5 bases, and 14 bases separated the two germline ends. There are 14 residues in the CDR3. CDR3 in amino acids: CASSPQGTETEAFL. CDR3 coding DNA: TGCGCCAGCAGCCCCCAGGGGACGGAAACTGAAGCTTTCCTT.

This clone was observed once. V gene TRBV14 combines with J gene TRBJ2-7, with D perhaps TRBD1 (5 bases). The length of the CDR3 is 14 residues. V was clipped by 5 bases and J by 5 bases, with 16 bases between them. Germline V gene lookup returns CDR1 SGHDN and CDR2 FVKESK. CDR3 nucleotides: TGTGCCAGCAGCAGCCAGGGTCGTATCCACGAGCAGTACTTC. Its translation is CASSSQGRIHEQYF.

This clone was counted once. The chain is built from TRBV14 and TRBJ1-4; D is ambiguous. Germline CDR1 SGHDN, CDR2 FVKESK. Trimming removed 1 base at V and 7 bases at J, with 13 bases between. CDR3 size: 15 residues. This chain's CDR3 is CASSQVALASEKLFF. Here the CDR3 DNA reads TGTGCCAGCAGCCAAGTCGCCCTCGCTAGTGAAAAACTGTTTTTT. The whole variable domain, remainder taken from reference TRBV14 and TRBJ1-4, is EAGVTQFPSHSVIEKGQTVTLRCDPISGHDNLYWYRRVMGKEIKFLLHFVKESKQDESGMPNNRFLAERTGGTYSTLKVQPAELEDSGVYFCASSQVALASEKLFFGSGTQLSVL.

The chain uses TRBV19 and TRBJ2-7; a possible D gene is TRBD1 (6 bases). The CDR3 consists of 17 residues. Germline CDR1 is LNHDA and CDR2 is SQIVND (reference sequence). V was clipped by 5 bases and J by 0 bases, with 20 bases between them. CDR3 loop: CASSVWAGTPSSYEQYF. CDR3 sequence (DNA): TGTGCCAGTAGTGTGTGGGCCGGGACACCGAGCTCCTACGAGCAGTACTTC.

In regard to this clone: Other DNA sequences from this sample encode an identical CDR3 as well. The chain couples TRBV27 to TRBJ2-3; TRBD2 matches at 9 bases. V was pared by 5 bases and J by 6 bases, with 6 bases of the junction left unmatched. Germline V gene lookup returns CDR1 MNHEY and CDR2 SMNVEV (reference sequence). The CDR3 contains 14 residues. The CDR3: CASSPGLAGDTQYF. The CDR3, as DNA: TGTGCCAGCAGTCCGGGACTAGCAGGGGATACGCAGTATTTT.

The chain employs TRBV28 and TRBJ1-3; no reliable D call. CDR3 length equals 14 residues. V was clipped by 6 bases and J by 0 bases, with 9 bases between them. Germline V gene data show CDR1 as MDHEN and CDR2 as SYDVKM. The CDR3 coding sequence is TGTGCCAGCAGCACGGGTAGCTCTGGAAACACCATATATTTT. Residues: CASSTGSSGNTIYF.

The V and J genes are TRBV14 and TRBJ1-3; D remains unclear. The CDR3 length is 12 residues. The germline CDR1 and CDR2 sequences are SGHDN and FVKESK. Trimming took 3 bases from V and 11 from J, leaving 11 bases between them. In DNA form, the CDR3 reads TGTGCCAGCAGCCATGTTGACTGGCCCATATATTTT. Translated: CASSHVDWPIYF.

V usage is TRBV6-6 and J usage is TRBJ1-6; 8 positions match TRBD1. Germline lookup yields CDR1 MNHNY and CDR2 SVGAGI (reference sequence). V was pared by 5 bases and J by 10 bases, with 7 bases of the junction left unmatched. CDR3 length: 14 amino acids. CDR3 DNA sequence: TGTGCCAGCAGTCCAGGACAGGGCAAATCACCCCTCCACTTT. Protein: CASSPGQGKSPLHF.

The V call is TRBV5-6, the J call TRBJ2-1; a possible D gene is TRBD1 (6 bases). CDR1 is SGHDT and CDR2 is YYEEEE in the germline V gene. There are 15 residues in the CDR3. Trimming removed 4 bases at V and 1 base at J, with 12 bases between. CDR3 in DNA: TGTGCCAGCAGCCACCAACAGGGTTCCTACAATGAGCAGTTCTTC. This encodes CASSHQQGSYNEQFF.

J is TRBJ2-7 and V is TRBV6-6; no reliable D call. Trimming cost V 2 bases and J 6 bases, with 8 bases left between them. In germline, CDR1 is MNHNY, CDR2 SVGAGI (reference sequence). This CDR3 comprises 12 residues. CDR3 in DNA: TGTGCCAGCAGTTACGCAGGATTCGAGCAGTACTTC. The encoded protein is CASSYAGFEQYF.

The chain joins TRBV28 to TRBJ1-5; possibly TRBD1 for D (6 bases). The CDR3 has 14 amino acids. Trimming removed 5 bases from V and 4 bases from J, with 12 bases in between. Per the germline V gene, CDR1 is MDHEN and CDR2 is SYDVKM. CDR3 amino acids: CASSETGLNQPQHF. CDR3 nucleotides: TGTGCCAGCAGTGAGACAGGCCTGAATCAGCCCCAGCATTTT.

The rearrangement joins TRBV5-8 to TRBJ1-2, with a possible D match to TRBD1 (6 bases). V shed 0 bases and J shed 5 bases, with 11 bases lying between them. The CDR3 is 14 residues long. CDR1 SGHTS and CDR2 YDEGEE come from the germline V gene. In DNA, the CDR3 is TGTGCCAGCAGCTTGGCCCAAAGGGGGTATGGCTACACCTTC. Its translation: CASSLAQRGYGYTF.

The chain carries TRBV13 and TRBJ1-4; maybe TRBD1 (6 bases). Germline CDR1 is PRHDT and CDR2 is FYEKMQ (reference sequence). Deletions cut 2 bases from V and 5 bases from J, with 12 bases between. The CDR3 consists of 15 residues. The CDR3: CASSLLGGTNEKLFF. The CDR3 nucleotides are TGTGCCAGCAGCTTACTGGGGGGGACAAATGAAAAACTGTTTTTT.